Listed below are T cell receptor beta chains from one sample, sequenced in a study of T cell responses to AZD1222 COVID-19 vaccine. Data came from immunoSEQ multiplex PCR; TCRdb stores just in-frame clones and leaves some out. This sample has more than 95,000 clones, with over 75% found just once. The input for sequencing was peripheral blood, taken on day 0 of AZD1222 vaccination. These receptors originate from an adult in good health. Each CDR3 is given with its conserved first and last residue. The order of the fields is J gene, D gene, V gene, clone size, CDR3 DNA, CDR3 protein. A D gene is named only where the DNA matches it firmly. Size tells how often a clone was seen (once, few, many) or the class of an expanded clone, and some rows leave it out.

j_call: TRBJ2-5
d_call: NA
v_call: TRBV19
clone_size: NA
cdr3_nt: TGTGCCAGTACCTCCTCGTTTAGCGTAGGAGAGACCCAGTACTTC
cdr3_aa: CASTSSFSVGETQYF

j_call: TRBJ1-5
d_call: NA
v_call: TRBV30
clone_size: NA
cdr3_nt: TGTGCCTGGAGTGTATTAGACGCTCAGCCCCAGCATTTT
cdr3_aa: CAWSVLDAQPQHF

j_call: TRBJ2-2
d_call: NA
v_call: TRBV15
clone_size: NA
cdr3_nt: TGTGCCACCAGCAGAGATATCCTAGGACGGACCGGGGAGCTGTTTTTT
cdr3_aa: CATSRDILGRTGELFF

j_call: TRBJ2-7
d_call: NA
v_call: TRBV19
clone_size: NA
cdr3_nt: TGTGCCAGTAGCTCCAGGGATCTAGGGGAGCAGTACTTC
cdr3_aa: CASSSRDLGEQYF

j_call: TRBJ2-7
d_call: TRBD2
v_call: TRBV7-8
clone_size: NA
cdr3_nt: TGTGCCAGCAGCTTAACTAGCGGTAGCTCCTACGAGCAGTACTTC
cdr3_aa: CASSLTSGSSYEQYF

j_call: TRBJ1-6
d_call: NA
v_call: TRBV7-2
clone_size: once
cdr3_nt: TGTGCCAGCAGCTTAGGCGGGGTCGGGAATTCACCCCTCCACTTT
cdr3_aa: CASSLGGVGNSPLHF

j_call: TRBJ1-2
d_call: TRBD1
v_call: TRBV7-9
clone_size: few
cdr3_nt: TGTGCCACCCCCGGGCAGGGGGCTTATGGCTACACCTTC
cdr3_aa: CATPGQGAYGYTF

j_call: TRBJ2-7
d_call: TRBD2
v_call: TRBV24-1
clone_size: NA
cdr3_nt: TGTGCCACCAGTGCAAAGCGGGGTGACCCCTACGAGCAGTACTTC
cdr3_aa: CATSAKRGDPYEQYF

j_call: TRBJ1-5
d_call: TRBD1
v_call: TRBV2
clone_size: NA
cdr3_nt: TGTGCCAGCAGTGAAAGGGGGCCTTTTAGCAATCAGCCCCAGCATTTT
cdr3_aa: CASSERGPFSNQPQHF

j_call: TRBJ2-7
d_call: TRBD2
v_call: TRBV4-2
clone_size: few
cdr3_nt: TGTGCCAGCAGCCAACCCGGGACTAGCGGGGGGGAAAAGCAGTACTTC
cdr3_aa: CASSQPGTSGGEKQYF

j_call: TRBJ1-1
d_call: NA
v_call: TRBV21-1
clone_size: NA
cdr3_nt: TGTGCCAGCAGCCCTGAAAAGAATGTACAGGAAGCTTTCTTT
cdr3_aa: CASSPEKNVQEAFF

j_call: TRBJ2-7
d_call: TRBD1
v_call: TRBV29-1
clone_size: few
cdr3_nt: TGCAGCGTTGAATCGGCAGGACAGGGGGAATTCGGCGAGCAGTACTTC
cdr3_aa: CSVESAGQGEFGEQYF

j_call: TRBJ2-3
d_call: TRBD2
v_call: TRBV6-2/TRBV6-3
clone_size: NA
cdr3_nt: TGTGCCAGCAGTTGGTCTAGCGGTACAGATACGCAGTATTTT
cdr3_aa: CASSWSSGTDTQYF

j_call: TRBJ1-2
d_call: NA
v_call: TRBV11-2
clone_size: NA
cdr3_nt: TGTGCCAGCAGCCCGACAGAAAACTATGGCTACACCTTC
cdr3_aa: CASSPTENYGYTF

j_call: TRBJ1-2
d_call: NA
v_call: TRBV7-2
clone_size: once
cdr3_nt: TGTGCCAGCAGCTTTGCGAGGCGCAACTATGGCTACACCTTC
cdr3_aa: CASSFARRNYGYTF

j_call: TRBJ1-6
d_call: NA
v_call: TRBV7-2
clone_size: NA
cdr3_nt: TGTGCCAGCAGCTTTGACGGGGGTTATTCACCCCTCCACTTT
cdr3_aa: CASSFDGGYSPLHF

j_call: TRBJ2-2
d_call: TRBD2
v_call: TRBV3-1/TRBV3-2
clone_size: NA
cdr3_nt: TGTGCCAGCAGCCAAGGACTAGCGGGCCCAGGGGGTACCGGGGAGCTGTTTTTT
cdr3_aa: CASSQGLAGPGGTGELFF

j_call: TRBJ2-7
d_call: NA
v_call: TRBV29-1
clone_size: NA
cdr3_nt: TGCAGCGTCGGGAGCATGGTGGCCTACGAGCAGTACTTC
cdr3_aa: CSVGSMVAYEQYF

j_call: TRBJ2-3
d_call: NA
v_call: TRBV2
clone_size: NA
cdr3_nt: TGTGCCAGCTTCGAGGTTGCAGGGGTGGATACGCAGTATTTT
cdr3_aa: CASFEVAGVDTQYF

j_call: TRBJ2-5
d_call: NA
v_call: TRBV7-2
clone_size: NA
cdr3_nt: TGTGCCAGCAGCTTAATGGGAGAGACCCAGTACTTC
cdr3_aa: CASSLMGETQYF

j_call: TRBJ1-1
d_call: NA
v_call: TRBV15
clone_size: NA
cdr3_nt: TGTGCCACCAGCAGAGCAGAGGGGTTGGGGAACACTGAAGCTTTCTTT
cdr3_aa: CATSRAEGLGNTEAFF

j_call: TRBJ1-5
d_call: TRBD1
v_call: TRBV7-2
clone_size: NA
cdr3_nt: TGTGCCAGCAGCTCCCAGGGGGATCAGCCCCAGCATTTT
cdr3_aa: CASSSQGDQPQHF

j_call: TRBJ2-7
d_call: NA
v_call: TRBV6-5
clone_size: NA
cdr3_nt: TGTGCCAGTTCCAGAGCCGGGACCAATCCCTACGAGCAGTACTTC
cdr3_aa: CASSRAGTNPYEQYF

j_call: TRBJ2-6
d_call: NA
v_call: TRBV12-3/TRBV12-4
clone_size: once
cdr3_nt: TGTGCCAGCAGCTGGGCCAACGTCCTGACTTTC
cdr3_aa: CASSWANVLTF

j_call: TRBJ2-4
d_call: NA
v_call: TRBV27
clone_size: NA
cdr3_nt: TGTGCCAGCAGTTTAGACGGGGCCAAAAACATTCAGTACTTC
cdr3_aa: CASSLDGAKNIQYF

j_call: TRBJ1-3
d_call: NA
v_call: TRBV18
clone_size: NA
cdr3_nt: TGTGCCAGCTCCGCGGGGGATTCTGGAAACACCATATATTTT
cdr3_aa: CASSAGDSGNTIYF

j_call: TRBJ2-2
d_call: NA
v_call: TRBV3-1/TRBV3-2
clone_size: NA
cdr3_nt: TGTGCCAGCAGCCAAGACGGAGGGAACACCGGGGAGCTGTTTTTT
cdr3_aa: CASSQDGGNTGELFF

j_call: TRBJ1-1
d_call: NA
v_call: TRBV4-3
clone_size: NA
cdr3_nt: TGCGCCAGCAGCCAAACATGGGAGAACACTGAAGCTTTCTTT
cdr3_aa: CASSQTWENTEAFF

j_call: TRBJ1-3
d_call: NA
v_call: TRBV7-6
clone_size: NA
cdr3_nt: TGTGCCAGCAGCTTCGGGACCTCTGGAAACACCATATATTTT
cdr3_aa: CASSFGTSGNTIYF

j_call: TRBJ2-1
d_call: TRBD2
v_call: TRBV9
clone_size: NA
cdr3_nt: TGTGCCAGCAGCGTCCGATCCAAGCGGGAGGGAGAGCAGTTCTTC
cdr3_aa: CASSVRSKREGEQFF

j_call: TRBJ1-5
d_call: NA
v_call: TRBV2
clone_size: once
cdr3_nt: TGTGCCAGCCGGGGGGCTCGGGGTAGCAATCAGCCCCAGCATTTT
cdr3_aa: CASRGARGSNQPQHF

j_call: TRBJ2-3
d_call: TRBD1
v_call: TRBV19
clone_size: few
cdr3_nt: TGTGCCAGTAGCGGGACAGCCACAGATACGCAGTATTTT
cdr3_aa: CASSGTATDTQYF

j_call: TRBJ2-1
d_call: TRBD2
v_call: TRBV5-8
clone_size: once
cdr3_nt: TGTGCCAGCAGCTCCGGAGCGGGGTACGGTTACAATGAGCAGTTCTTC
cdr3_aa: CASSSGAGYGYNEQFF

j_call: TRBJ1-4
d_call: NA
v_call: TRBV10-1
clone_size: NA
cdr3_nt: TGCGCCAGCAGTGACGGGGCCGAAGGGGAAAAACTGTTTTTT
cdr3_aa: CASSDGAEGEKLFF

j_call: TRBJ2-3
d_call: NA
v_call: TRBV10-3
clone_size: NA
cdr3_nt: TGTGCCATCAGTGCGAGGATCACAGATACGCAGTATTTT
cdr3_aa: CAISARITDTQYF

j_call: TRBJ2-2
d_call: NA
v_call: TRBV6-5
clone_size: once
cdr3_nt: TGTGCCAGCAGTAGAACCGGTCCCGGGGAGCTGTTTTTT
cdr3_aa: CASSRTGPGELFF

j_call: TRBJ2-3
d_call: NA
v_call: TRBV5-1
clone_size: few
cdr3_nt: TGCGCCAGCAGCTCCGGGGTTTGGGCGGATACGCAGTATTTT
cdr3_aa: CASSSGVWADTQYF

j_call: TRBJ1-4
d_call: TRBD1
v_call: TRBV7-9
clone_size: NA
cdr3_nt: TGTGCCAGCAGCTCTGGACAGGTACCTGAAAAACTGTTTTTT
cdr3_aa: CASSSGQVPEKLFF

j_call: TRBJ2-5
d_call: TRBD2
v_call: TRBV19
clone_size: NA
cdr3_nt: TGTGCCAGTAGTATAGGCCCGGCTGGGACTAGCGGGAGGGATAAGACCCAGTACTTC
cdr3_aa: CASSIGPAGTSGRDKTQYF

j_call: TRBJ2-2
d_call: TRBD2
v_call: TRBV7-2
clone_size: NA
cdr3_nt: TGTGCCAGCAGCTTAGTGGCGGGAGGTACGGGGGAGCTGTTTTTT
cdr3_aa: CASSLVAGGTGELFF

j_call: TRBJ1-1
d_call: NA
v_call: TRBV9
clone_size: NA
cdr3_nt: TGTGCCAGCAGCGTGGGGGCTACTGAAGCTTTCTTT
cdr3_aa: CASSVGATEAFF

j_call: TRBJ2-7
d_call: NA
v_call: TRBV5-1
clone_size: NA
cdr3_nt: TGCGCCAGCAGCTTGGTTGAAGGGGTGGGGGAGCAGTACTTC
cdr3_aa: CASSLVEGVGEQYF

j_call: TRBJ1-1
d_call: NA
v_call: TRBV5-4
clone_size: NA
cdr3_nt: TGTGCCAGCAGCGATTGGACTTGGAACACTGAAGCTTTCTTT
cdr3_aa: CASSDWTWNTEAFF

j_call: TRBJ2-7
d_call: NA
v_call: TRBV12-3/TRBV12-4
clone_size: NA
cdr3_nt: TGTGCCAGCAGTTTAGGTGTTGAGCAGTACTTC
cdr3_aa: CASSLGVEQYF

j_call: TRBJ1-5
d_call: TRBD1
v_call: TRBV5-1
clone_size: NA
cdr3_nt: TGCGCCAGCAGCGTCGGGACAGGGGGTAACAATCAGCCCCAGCATTTT
cdr3_aa: CASSVGTGGNNQPQHF

j_call: TRBJ2-3
d_call: TRBD2
v_call: TRBV6-5
clone_size: once
cdr3_nt: TGTGCCAGCAATACCAAACTAGCGGATACGCAGTATTTT
cdr3_aa: CASNTKLADTQYF